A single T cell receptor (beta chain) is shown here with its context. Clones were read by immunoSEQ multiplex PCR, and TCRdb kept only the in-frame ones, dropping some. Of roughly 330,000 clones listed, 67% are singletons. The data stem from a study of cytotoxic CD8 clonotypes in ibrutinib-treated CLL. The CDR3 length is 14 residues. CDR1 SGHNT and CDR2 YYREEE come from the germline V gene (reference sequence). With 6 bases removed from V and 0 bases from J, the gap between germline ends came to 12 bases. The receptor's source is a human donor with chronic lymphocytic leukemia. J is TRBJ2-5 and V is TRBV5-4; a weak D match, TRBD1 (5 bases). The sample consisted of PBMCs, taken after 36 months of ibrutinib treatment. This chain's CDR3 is CASKPDSDQETQYF. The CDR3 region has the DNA TGTGCCAGCAAGCCTGACAGTGACCAAGAGACCCAGTACTTC.